This T cell receptor (beta chain) appears in the sequencing data of a study of Graves' ophthalmopathy and Graves' hyperthyroidism. PBMCs were density-gradient isolated from approximately 9.8 ml fresh blood. There are 15 residues in the CDR3. Germline-derived CDR1 and CDR2 are LNHDA and SQIVND (reference sequence). This clonotype occurred many times. The junction does not match germline at one end; this may be a read error. RNA served as the template for amplifying TCR beta CDR3 regions. A first-round RT-PCR used HTBI primers, followed by a second-round multiplex PCR. One entry per CDR3 protein results from TCRdb running MiXCR on the multiplex PCR reads. The top ten clones hold about 7.3% of a sample with 300,000 to 500,000 distinct CDR3 sequences, about 16% of them seen once.

The sequencing sample was made of peripheral blood. The sequence was obtained from a woman aged 18-29 years with stable Graves' hyperthyroidism. This chain connects TRBV19 to TRBJ1-5, with 7 bases fitting TRBD1. The CDR3: CASGITGDGFSPQHF. The CDR3 bases are TGTGCCAGTGGTATAACAGGGGACGGCTTTTCACCCCAGCATTTT.